The clone carrying this T cell receptor (beta chain) was observed once. Its antigen is not identified. Measured with immunoSEQ multiplex PCR; TCRdb has only the in-frame clones, and not every one. The sample includes about 320,000 clones, about 82% of them seen just once. CDR3 size: 14 residues. V was pared by 3 bases and J by 5 bases, with 11 bases between. Germline V gene sequence: CDR1 MNHEY, CDR2 SMNVEV (reference sequence). This entry is derived from a study of Ad26.COV2.S vaccination and SARS-CoV-2 variants. Study as a whole: Each vaccinee took Ad26.COV2.S intramuscularly, once or twice 56 days apart. Study-wide results and limits: Estimates derived from TCR breadth and depth analyses may have underestimated total T cell responses.

Treatment defined: some 20 received Ad26.COV2.S at low or high dose, single or two shots; about 5 received placebo; per-sample allocation not given. Sampling happened 63 days after the first vaccine or placebo injection. Boston hosted the donor, who was an adult aged 18-55 years. Sequenced here: peripheral blood, sampled in a trial of Ad26.COV2.S vaccine versus placebo. The chain combines TRBV27 with TRBJ1-5; D not resolved. This clonotype was sampled from a person between 18 and 65 years old who received the Ad26.COV2.S COVID-19 vaccine or a placebo. As DNA, the CDR3 is TGTGCCAGCAGTTTCACCGCTTTCGATCAGCCCCAGCATTTT. Encoded protein: CASSFTAFDQPQHF.